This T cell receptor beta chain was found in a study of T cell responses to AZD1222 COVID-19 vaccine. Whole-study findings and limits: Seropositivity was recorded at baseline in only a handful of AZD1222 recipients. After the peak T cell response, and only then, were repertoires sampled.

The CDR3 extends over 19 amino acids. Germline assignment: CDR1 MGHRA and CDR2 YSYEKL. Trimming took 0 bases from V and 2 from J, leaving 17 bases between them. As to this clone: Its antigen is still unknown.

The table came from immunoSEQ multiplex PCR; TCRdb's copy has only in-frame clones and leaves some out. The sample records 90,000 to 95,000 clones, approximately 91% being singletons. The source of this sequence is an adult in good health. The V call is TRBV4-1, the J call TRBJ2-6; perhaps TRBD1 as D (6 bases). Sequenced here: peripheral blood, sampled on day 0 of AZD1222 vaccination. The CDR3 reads CASSQDPYRARAGANVLTF. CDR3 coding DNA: TGCGCCAGCAGCCAAGATCCCTACAGGGCAAGGGCTGGGGCCAACGTCCTGACTTTC.